The next 8 T cell receptor beta chains were all read from a single sample in a study of T cells after yellow fever vaccination. In TCRdb, the 5' RACE reads were re-called with MiXCR into one record per CDR3 protein. The sample yields 280,000 or so distinct CDR3 sequences, 7.5% to 9% seen once. Sequenced here: CD4+ T cells sorted from PBMCs, sampled 5 days after the yellow fever booster vaccination. These TCRs come from a man between 18 and 29 years old who received the YFV17D yellow fever vaccine.

This clonotype appeared many times. The genes are TRBV4-3 and TRBJ2-7, with D tentatively TRBD1 (6 bases). CDR3 length: 14 residues. Per germline, CDR1 LGHNA and CDR2 YSLEER. Trimming cost V 6 bases and J 3 bases, with 15 bases left between them. CDR3 DNA: TGCGCCAGCAGGCATTACCCGGACAGCTACGAGCAGTACTTC. This encodes CASRHYPDSYEQYF.

Only a few counts were recorded for this clonotype. The chain joins TRBV7-2 to TRBJ1-4; 11 bases agree with TRBD1. Looked up from germline, CDR1 is SGHTA and CDR2 is FQGNSA. The CDR3 runs 15 residues. The ends lost 5 bases at V and 7 bases at J; junction bases unmatched: 6. As DNA, the CDR3 is TGTGCCAGCAGCCCGGGGGGGACAGGGGGTGAAAAACTGTTTTTT. It specifies CASSPGGTGGEKLFF. The full variable domain, in which reference TRBV7-2 and TRBJ1-4 provide the parts outside the CDR3, is GAGVSQSPSNKVTEKGKDVELRCDPISGHTALYWYRQSLGQGLEFLIYFQGNSAPDKSGLPSDRFSAERTGGSVSTLTIQRTQQEDSAVYLCASSPGGTGGEKLFFGSGTQLSVL.

The rearrangement uses TRBV3-1 and TRBJ2-3; no clear D. Looked up from germline, CDR1 is LGHDT and CDR2 is YNNKEL (reference sequence). The CDR3 spans 12 residues. The V and J ends lost 3 bases and 3 bases respectively, with 4 bases between them. CDR3 bases: TGTGCCAGCAGCCAGATAACAGATACGCAGTATTTT. It encodes CASSQITDTQYF.

This clonotype was detected ten times or more. The chain joins TRBV12-3 or TRBV12-4 to TRBJ1-5; D gene uncertain. This CDR3 comprises 13 residues. Trimming removed 6 bases from V and 1 base from J, with 7 bases in between. The CDR3 coding sequence is TGTGCCAGCAGCCGGTTCAGCAATCAGCCCCAGCATTTT. It specifies CASSRFSNQPQHF.

J is TRBJ1-5 and V is TRBV6-6; tentative D call: TRBD1 (5 bases). CDR3 length: 15 residues. Germline values: CDR1 MNHNY, CDR2 SVGAGI (reference sequence). V lost 3 bases, J lost 2 bases, and 11 bases lay in between. CDR3 sequence (DNA): TGTGCCAGCAGTTATATCCAGGGCCGCAATCAGCCCCAGCATTTT. Amino acid sequence: CASSYIQGRNQPQHF.

Only a few counts were recorded for this clonotype. This chain links TRBV21-1 with TRBJ1-6. TRBV21-1 is tagged as a pseudogene. The CDR3 covers 13 residues. This chain's CDR3 is CASSKEDGVPLHF. The CDR3 DNA follows: TGTGCCAGCAGCAAAGAGGACGGAGTACCCCTCCACTTT.

The sample holds a few counts of this clonotype. The DNA is left out, because the CDR3 cannot be placed on it with certainty; the CDR3 is given as TCRdb lists it. The chain employs TRBV11-2 and TRBJ1-4; TRBD1 reflects the table's D call only, with no check against the DNA. The CDR3 is 15 residues long, ends included. Germline loops: CDR1 SGHAT, CDR2 FQNNGV. This CDR3 is CASSLVRGGMKNCFF.

The rearrangement joins TRBV12-3 or TRBV12-4 to TRBJ2-1, with D possibly being TRBD2 (5 bases). V lost 6 bases and J 6 bases, leaving 15 bases between the germline ends. The length of the CDR3 is 14 residues. DNA for the CDR3: TGTGCCAGCAGAGGCCCTGAGAGCGGCAATGAGCAGTTCTTC. It specifies CASRGPESGNEQFF.